This T cell receptor beta chain was recovered during a study of Ad26.COV2.S vaccination and SARS-CoV-2 variants. For the study at large: In the COV1001 trial, the donor was in the Ad26.COV2.S arm.

As for treatment: 19 received Ad26.COV2.S at low or high dose, single or two shots; five or six received placebo; per-sample allocation not given. Day 63 after the first vaccine or placebo injection was the time point for sampling. Trimming cost V 0 bases and J 5 bases, with 5 bases left between them. There are 12 residues in the CDR3. Germline loops: CDR1 SGHRS, CDR2 YFSETQ. TCRdb's table, derived via immunoSEQ multiplex PCR, lists solely in-frame clones and lacks some. The profile covers roughly 680,000 clones, with roughly 90% appearing a single time and over 1.3% taken by the ten largest. The genes are TRBV5-1 and TRBJ2-5; unclear D gene. The source was peripheral blood, collected in a trial of Ad26.COV2.S vaccine versus placebo. The sequence was collected from a person aged 18-65 years who received the Ad26.COV2.S COVID-19 vaccine or a placebo. CDR3 protein: CASSLVAETQYF. CDR3 DNA: TGCGCCAGCAGCTTGGTGGCGGAGACCCAGTACTTC.